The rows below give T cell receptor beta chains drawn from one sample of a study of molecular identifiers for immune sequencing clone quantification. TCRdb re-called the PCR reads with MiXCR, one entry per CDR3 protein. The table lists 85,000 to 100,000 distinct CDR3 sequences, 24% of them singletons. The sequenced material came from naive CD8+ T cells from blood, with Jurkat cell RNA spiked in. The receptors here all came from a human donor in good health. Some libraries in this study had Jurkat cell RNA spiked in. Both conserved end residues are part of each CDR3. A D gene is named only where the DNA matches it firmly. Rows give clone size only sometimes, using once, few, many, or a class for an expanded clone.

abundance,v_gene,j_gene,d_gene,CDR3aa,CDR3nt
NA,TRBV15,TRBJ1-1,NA,CATSRVEVYTEAFF,TGTGCCACCAGCAGAGTGGAGGTCTACACTGAAGCTTTCTTT
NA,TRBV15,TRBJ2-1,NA,CATRREYNEQFF,TGTGCCACCCGGAGGGAGTACAATGAGCAGTTCTTC
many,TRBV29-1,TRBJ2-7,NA,CSVDGALGEQYF,TGCAGCGTTGATGGGGCCCTGGGGGAGCAGTACTTC
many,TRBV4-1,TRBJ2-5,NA,CASSQEDGGLQETQYF,TGCGCCAGCAGCCAAGAAGATGGGGGACTCCAAGAGACCCAGTACTTC
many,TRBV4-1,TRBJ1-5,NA,CASSQEGWNQPQHF,TGCGCCAGCAGCCAAGAGGGTTGGAATCAGCCCCAGCATTTT
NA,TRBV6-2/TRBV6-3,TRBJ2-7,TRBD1,CASREQGTLYEQYF,TGTGCCAGCAGAGAACAGGGGACCCTTTACGAGCAGTACTTC
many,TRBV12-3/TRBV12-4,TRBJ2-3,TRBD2,CASTLAGTDTQYF,TGTGCCAGCACACTAGCGGGCACGGATACGCAGTATTTT
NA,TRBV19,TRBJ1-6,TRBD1,CAGEPKGRGRFPRKDNSPLHF,TGTGCCGGGGAGCCCAAAGGAAGGGGGCGCTTCCCTCGTAAAGATAATTCACCCCTCCACTTT
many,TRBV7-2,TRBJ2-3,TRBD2,CASSGLAGGPDTQYF,TGTGCCAGCAGCGGACTAGCGGGGGGGCCGGATACGCAGTATTTT
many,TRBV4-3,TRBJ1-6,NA,CASSQDLGSDSPLHF,TGCGCCAGCAGCCAAGATTTGGGGTCAGATTCACCCCTCCACTTT
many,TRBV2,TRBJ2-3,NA,CAGSRDGGSTDTQYF,TGTGCCGGATCCAGGGATGGGGGTAGCACAGATACGCAGTATTTT
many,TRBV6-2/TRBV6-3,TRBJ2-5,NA,CASSPKDRGLQETQYF,TGTGCCAGCAGTCCTAAAGACAGAGGCCTCCAAGAGACCCAGTACTTC
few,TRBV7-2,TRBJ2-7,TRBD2,CASSSLVASGRGEQYF,TGTGCCAGCAGCTCGCTTGTGGCTAGCGGGAGAGGCGAGCAGTACTTC
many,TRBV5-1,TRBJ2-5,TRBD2,CASSSGLAGIETQYF,TGCGCCAGCAGCTCGGGACTAGCGGGAATAGAGACCCAGTACTTC
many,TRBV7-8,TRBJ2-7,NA,CASSLYGDRGEQYF,TGTGCCAGCAGCTTGTACGGGGACCGGGGCGAGCAGTACTTC
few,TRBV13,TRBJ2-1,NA,CASSPEGLSSYNEQFF,TGTGCCAGCAGCCCCGAGGGCCTGAGCTCCTACAATGAGCAGTTCTTC
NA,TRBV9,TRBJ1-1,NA,CASTTGINAEAFF,TGTGCCAGCACTACAGGGATCAACGCTGAGGCTTTCTTT
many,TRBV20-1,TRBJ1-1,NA,CSARDTRNTEAFF,TGCAGTGCTAGAGATACCAGGAACACTGAAGCTTTCTTT
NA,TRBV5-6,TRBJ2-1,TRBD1,CASSAIGTDNEQFF,TGTGCCAGCAGCGCGATCGGGACAGACAATGAGCAGTTCTTC
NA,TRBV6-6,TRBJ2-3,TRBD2,CASSYFLAGATDTQYF,TGTGCCAGCAGTTACTTTCTAGCGGGAGCTACAGATACGCAGTATTTT
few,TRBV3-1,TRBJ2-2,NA,CASSPVMDFYTGELFF,TGTGCCAGCAGCCCAGTTATGGACTTTTACACCGGGGAGCTGTTTTTT
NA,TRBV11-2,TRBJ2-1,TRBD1,CASSLERQGANEQFF,TGTGCCAGCAGCTTAGAACGACAGGGGGCTAATGAGCAGTTCTTC
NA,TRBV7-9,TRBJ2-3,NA,CASSPPKVTGPNTQYF,TGTGCCAGCAGCCCACCCAAGGTCACGGGCCCCAATACGCAGTATTTT
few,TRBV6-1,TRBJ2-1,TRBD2,CASSRTAGGSYNEQFF,TGTGCCAGCAGTCGAACAGCGGGGGGCTCCTACAATGAGCAGTTCTTC
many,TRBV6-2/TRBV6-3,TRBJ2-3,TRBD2,CASSHTSGGLTDTQYF,TGTGCCAGCAGCCACACTAGCGGGGGGCTCACAGATACGCAGTATTTT
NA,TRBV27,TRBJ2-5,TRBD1,CASSALGPTGHEGTQYF,TGTGCCAGCAGTGCCTTGGGGCCGACAGGGCATGAAGGGACCCAGTACTTC
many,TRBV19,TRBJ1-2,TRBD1,CASSIAPWTGKGSGYTF,TGTGCCAGTAGTATAGCCCCGTGGACAGGGAAAGGTAGTGGCTACACCTTC
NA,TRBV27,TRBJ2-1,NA,CASSPGVSSYNEQFF,TGTGCCAGCAGTCCCGGGGTAAGCTCCTACAATGAGCAGTTCTTC
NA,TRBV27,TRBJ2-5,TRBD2,CASSSLAGGEETQYF,TGTGCCAGCAGTTCATTAGCGGGGGGTGAAGAGACCCAGTACTTC
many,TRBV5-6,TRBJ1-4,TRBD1,CASSLFAKQGPEEKLFF,TGTGCCAGCAGCTTGTTTGCCAAACAGGGGCCTGAAGAAAAACTGTTTTTT
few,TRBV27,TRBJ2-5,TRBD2,CASSPRETSGIETQYF,TGTGCCAGCAGTCCCCGGGAGACTAGCGGGATTGAGACCCAGTACTTC
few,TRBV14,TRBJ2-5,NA,CASSRVLETQYF,TGTGCCAGCAGCCGAGTTTTAGAGACCCAGTACTTC